Included here is one TCR beta chain sequence, with context. These data come from a study of blood T cell repertoires in COVID-19. Turning to the study itself: In each case, the material was cDNA or gDNA derived from T cells, B-cell-depleted T cells, or PBMCs.

Profiling relied on immunoSEQ multiplex PCR, and the TCRdb table lists in-frame clones only, not all of them. The repertoire holds about 90,000 clones, with about nine tenths as singletons. V was cut by 5 bases and J by 6 bases, with 23 bases left in between. Germline V lookup: CDR1 SEHNR, CDR2 FQNEAQ (reference sequence). The CDR3 totals 16 residues. Sequencing was done on a sample of peripheral blood. This TCR was recovered from a male donor with acute or convalescent COVID-19. This chain links TRBV7-9 with TRBJ2-7, with a tentative D call TRBD1 (6 bases). The CDR3 nucleotides are TGTGCCAGCAGCCCACGTCCCGGGACACTCTCCGGCGAGCAGTACTTC. Translation gives CASSPRPGTLSGEQYF.